Following are 13 T cell receptor beta chains from one sample sequenced in a study of blood T cell repertoires in COVID-19. TCRdb's table, derived via immunoSEQ multiplex PCR, lists solely in-frame clones and lacks some. This table holds 200,000 or so clones, 70% to 85% found once. Sequencing was carried out using peripheral blood. The receptors were sampled from a woman aged 25 to 39 with acute or convalescent COVID-19.

The J gene is TRBJ2-2, the V gene TRBV27, with 9 positions matching TRBD2. The CDR3 has 15 amino acids. The V gene's germline CDR1 is MNHEY and CDR2 SMNVEV (reference sequence). The V gene end was trimmed by 5 bases and the J gene end by 1 base; junction bases not matched to a gene: 2. CDR3 amino acids: CASSRAGGNTGELFF. Here the CDR3 DNA reads TGTGCCAGCAGTCGAGCGGGGGGGAACACCGGGGAGCTGTTTTTT.

The chain carries TRBV5-1 and TRBJ1-2; 8 bases align to TRBD1. Trimming took 0 bases from V and 8 from J; bases not matched to a gene: 3. The CDR3 consists of 13 residues. The germline V gene has CDR1 SGHRS and CDR2 YFSETQ. CDR3 sequence reads: CASSLGTGSGYTF. Written as DNA, the CDR3 is TGCGCCAGCAGCTTGGGGACAGGGTCCGGCTACACCTTC.

This chain links TRBV23-1 with TRBJ2-1, with 10 nucleotides matching TRBD1. TRBV23-1 is assigned to the ORF class and has an uncertain function. The CDR3 is 17 amino acids. The V segment lost 4 bases and the J segment 8 bases; nucleotides outside the gene matches: 14. CDR3 nucleotide sequence: TGCGCCAGCAGTCTCGGGGACAGGGGCCACCCTTTAGATGAGCAGTTCTTC. Translating gives CASSLGDRGHPLDEQFF.

The genes are TRBV5-1 and TRBJ2-2; TRBD1 matches at 7 bases. After removal of 4 bases from V and 1 base from J, the junction contained 7 bases not matched to a gene. The CDR3 covers 16 residues. Germline V gene data show CDR1 as SGHRS and CDR2 as YFSETQ. The CDR3 loop is CASSLTGDMNTGELFF. In DNA form, the CDR3 reads TGCGCCAGCAGCCTTACAGGGGACATGAACACCGGGGAGCTGTTTTTT.

This CDR3 is CASRRTSGSSYEQYF. The CDR3 DNA reads TGTGCCAGCAGGAGAACTAGCGGGTCGTCCTACGAGCAGTACTTC. The chain couples TRBV27 to TRBJ2-7; 9 positions match TRBD2. This CDR3 is 15 amino acids long. With 6 bases clipped from V and 1 base from J, the junction kept 7 bases outside the gene matches. The germline V gene encodes CDR1 MNHEY and CDR2 SMNVEV (reference sequence).

CDR3 residues: CASSPGVGVNTEAFF. The CDR3 coding sequence is TGTGCCAGCAGTCCAGGGGTAGGGGTGAACACTGAAGCTTTCTTT. The chain joins TRBV28 to TRBJ1-1; possible D gene TRBD1, 6 bases. Trimming stripped 5 bases from V and 0 bases from J, with 13 bases between. Germline CDR1 reads MDHEN; CDR2 reads SYDVKM. The CDR3 length is 15 residues.

This sequence joins TRBV6-6 and TRBJ1-1; D gene unclear. This CDR3 region has 15 residues. Trimming stripped 2 bases from V and 6 bases from J, with 16 bases between. CDR1 and CDR2 (germline): MNHNY, SVGAGI (reference sequence). CDR3 loop: CASSYERVGRSEAFF. CDR3 DNA: TGTGCCAGCAGTTACGAGAGGGTAGGTCGGTCTGAAGCTTTCTTT.

In this sample, this clone turned up once. V usage is TRBV5-1 and J usage is TRBJ1-2; perhaps TRBD1 as D (6 bases). The CDR3 is 15 amino acids. V was pared by 4 bases and J by 6 bases, with 19 bases between. Germline CDR1 is SGHRS and CDR2 is YFSETQ. The CDR3 nucleotides read TGCGCCAGCAGCCAAACCACAGGGAGTGAGGATGGCTACACCTTC. Its translation is CASSQTTGSEDGYTF.

The chain couples TRBV6-5 to TRBJ1-1; 9 nucleotides agree with TRBD1. This CDR3 comprises 13 residues. V lost 6 bases, J lost 4 bases, and 3 bases stayed unmatched. The germline CDR1 and CDR2 sequences are MNHEY and SVGAGI. CDR3 sequence reads: CASRNRGLTEAFF. The CDR3, as DNA: TGTGCCAGCAGAAACAGGGGGCTCACTGAAGCTTTCTTT.

V is TRBV27 and J is TRBJ2-2; 7 nucleotides match TRBD2. V was clipped by 7 bases and J by 3 bases; unmatched bases: 5. The CDR3 loop spans 14 amino acids. CDR1 is MNHEY and CDR2 is SMNVEV in the germline V gene (reference sequence). The CDR3 protein is CASKRGGYTGELFF. The CDR3 nucleotides read TGTGCCAGCAAGAGGGGAGGGTACACCGGGGAGCTGTTTTTT.

The chain combines TRBV6-1 with TRBJ1-1, with D tentatively TRBD1 (6 bases). CDR1 and CDR2 from the germline V gene are MNHNS and SASEGT. The CDR3 spans 14 residues. The ends were cut back, 1 base at V and 10 bases at J, with 16 bases in the middle. Here the CDR3 DNA reads TGTGCCAGCAGTGAAGAGGGAACAGGGAGGGGAGCTTTCTTT. This gives the protein CASSEEGTGRGAFF.

V gene TRBV5-4 combines with J gene TRBJ2-5; the match to TRBD2 covers 12 bases. This CDR3 has 14 amino acids. The trim removed 6 bases at V and 3 bases at J, leaving 3 bases unmatched. Germline V lookup: CDR1 SGHNT, CDR2 YYREEE (reference sequence). The CDR3 is CASKRTSGEETQYF. The CDR3 DNA is TGTGCCAGCAAGCGGACTAGCGGGGAAGAGACCCAGTACTTC.

This chain links TRBV25-1 with TRBJ2-3; perhaps TRBD1 as D (5 bases). The length of the CDR3 is 15 residues. V was clipped by 3 bases and J by 2 bases, with 12 bases between them. Germline CDR1 MGHDK, CDR2 SYGVNS. CDR3: CASSDFTGPTDTQYF. The CDR3 nucleotides are TGTGCCAGCAGTGACTTCACAGGCCCCACAGATACGCAGTATTTT.